These 2 T cell receptor beta chains were all obtained from the same sample, sequenced in a study of neoadjuvant anti-PD-1 for oral cavity cancer. Clones were sequenced by immunoSEQ multiplex PCR, and TCRdb holds only the in-frame ones, with some missing. The sample lists approximately 17,000 clones; about 68% were seen once. The sample consisted of PBMCs, taken before nivolumab (anti-PD-1) treatment. These receptors all stem from a person aged 40-85 years with oral cavity squamous cell carcinoma.

The CDR3 here is CASSRDREIYSGANVLTF. The CDR3 DNA reads as TGTGCCAGCAGTAGGGACAGGGAAATATACTCTGGGGCCAACGTCCTGACTTTC. The chain uses TRBV27 and TRBJ2-6; the match to TRBD1 covers 9 bases. This CDR3 is built from 18 residues. CDR1 is MNHEY and CDR2 is SMNVEV in the germline V gene (reference sequence). V lost 5 bases and J lost 0; bases outside the gene matches: 8.

This clone was observed a single time. The chain joins TRBV27 to TRBJ1-1; TRBD1 matches 9 bases. J lost 8 bases, V lost 5 bases, and 6 bases had no gene match. Germline lookup yields CDR1 MNHEY and CDR2 SMNVEV (reference sequence). The CDR3 runs 13 residues. CDR3 sequence (DNA): TGTGCCAGCAGTCCCGGACAGGGGATCGAAGCTTTCTTT. Amino acid sequence: CASSPGQGIEAFF.